Shown below are 8 T cell receptor beta chains from a single sample sequenced in a study of blood T cell repertoires in COVID-19. Only in-frame clones appear in the TCRdb table, and some are missing; sequencing was by immunoSEQ multiplex PCR. The sample contains approximately 130,000 clones, approximately 90% of which appear only once. Sequencing used peripheral blood. Source of these receptors: a human donor in a cohort sampled during active COVID-19.

This clone was detected once. Other DNA sequences in the same sample also yield this CDR3. The J gene is TRBJ1-2, the V gene TRBV6-5; 8 bases align to TRBD1. The CDR3 sequence is 16 residues long. The V gene's germline CDR1 is MNHEY and CDR2 SVGAGI. V lost 0 bases, J lost 1 base, and 4 bases stayed unmatched. CDR3 sequence: CASSYSRTGGNYGYTF. The DNA for the CDR3 is TGTGCCAGCAGTTACTCGAGAACAGGGGGTAACTATGGCTACACCTTC.

V and J are TRBV27 and TRBJ1-2, with D maybe TRBD1 (6 bases). The germline V and J ends were trimmed by 5 bases and 4 bases, with 14 bases remaining between them. Germline V CDR1 and CDR2: MNHEY, SMNVEV (reference sequence). CDR3 size: 14 residues. CDR3 nucleotides: TGTGCCAGCAGTCGAAACAGGGTCTTCTATGGCTACACCTTC. It specifies CASSRNRVFYGYTF.

The chain joins TRBV3-1 (or the pseudogene TRBV3-2) to TRBJ1-1, with D unresolved. The CDR3 totals 15 residues. V was trimmed by 4 bases and J by 4 bases, leaving 16 bases between them. The germline V gene has CDR1 LGHDT and CDR2 YNNKEL (reference sequence). CDR3 residues: CASSPELPGTTEAFF. The CDR3 bases are TGTGCCAGCAGCCCAGAACTCCCGGGAACCACTGAAGCTTTCTTT.

The J gene is TRBJ2-5, the V gene TRBV21-1; TRBD2 was called by the table and not checked on the DNA. TRBV21-1 is a pseudogene segment. There are 17 residues in the CDR3. The CDR3 region is CASSSPTSGGHQETQYF. CDR3 DNA sequence: TGTGCCAGCAGCAGCCCGACTAGCGGGGGGCACCAAGAGACCCAGTACTTC.

This clone has a single count. The genes are TRBV5-4 and TRBJ2-1, with 7 bases fitting TRBD2. Germline V gene lookup returns CDR1 SGHNT and CDR2 YYREEE (reference sequence). This CDR3 contains 15 residues. V was pared by 0 bases and J by 5 bases, with 5 bases of the junction left unmatched. Here the CDR3 reads CASSLVAGTNNEQFF. CDR3 DNA sequence: TGTGCCAGCAGCTTGGTCGCCGGGACTAACAATGAGCAGTTCTTC.

The chain has TRBV4-2 and TRBJ2-3, with D unclear. Between the trimmed V and J ends, which lost 1 base and 2 bases, there was a span of 10 bases. CDR3 size: 15 residues. Germline values: CDR1 LGHNA, CDR2 YNFKEQ. DNA of the CDR3: TGTGCCAGCAGCCAAGCTTCGACTCTCACAGATACGCAGTATTTT. This gives the protein CASSQASTLTDTQYF.

This clone was detected a few times. The chain uses TRBV11-1 and TRBJ2-7; 9 bases are a match to TRBD1. In germline, CDR1 is SGHAT, CDR2 FQDESV (reference sequence). After removal of 6 bases from V and 2 bases from J, the junction contained 5 bases not matched to a gene. This CDR3 is 14 amino acids long. Here the CDR3 DNA reads TGTGCCAGCAGTGAGGGACAGGGCACCTACGAGCAGTACTTC. As protein: CASSEGQGTYEQYF.

In its sample, this clone was seen once. CDR3 loop: CASSRQGSGYGYTF. CDR3 nucleotide sequence: TGTGCCAGCAGCCGACAGGGGTCGGGCTATGGCTACACCTTC. The chain combines TRBV28 with TRBJ1-2, with 8 bases lining up with TRBD1. CDR3 size: 14 residues. V dropped 6 bases and J dropped 4; count of bases not matched to a gene: 7. CDR1 and CDR2 from the germline V gene are MDHEN and SYDVKM.